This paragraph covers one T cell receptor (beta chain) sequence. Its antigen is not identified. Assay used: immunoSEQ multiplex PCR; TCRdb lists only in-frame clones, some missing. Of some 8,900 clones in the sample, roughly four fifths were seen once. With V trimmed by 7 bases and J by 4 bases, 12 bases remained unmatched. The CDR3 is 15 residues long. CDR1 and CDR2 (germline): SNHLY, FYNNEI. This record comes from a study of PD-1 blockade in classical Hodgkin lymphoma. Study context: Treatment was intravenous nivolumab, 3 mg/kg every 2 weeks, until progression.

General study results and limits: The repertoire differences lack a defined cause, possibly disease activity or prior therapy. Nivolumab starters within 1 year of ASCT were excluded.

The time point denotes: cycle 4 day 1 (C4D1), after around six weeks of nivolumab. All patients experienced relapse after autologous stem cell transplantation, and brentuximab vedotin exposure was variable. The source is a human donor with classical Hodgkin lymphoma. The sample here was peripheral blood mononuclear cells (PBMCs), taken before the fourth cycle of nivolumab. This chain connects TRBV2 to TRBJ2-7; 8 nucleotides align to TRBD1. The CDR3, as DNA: TGTGCCAGCACGGGTGGGTGGACAGGGTTATACGAGCAGTACTTC. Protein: CASTGGWTGLYEQYF.